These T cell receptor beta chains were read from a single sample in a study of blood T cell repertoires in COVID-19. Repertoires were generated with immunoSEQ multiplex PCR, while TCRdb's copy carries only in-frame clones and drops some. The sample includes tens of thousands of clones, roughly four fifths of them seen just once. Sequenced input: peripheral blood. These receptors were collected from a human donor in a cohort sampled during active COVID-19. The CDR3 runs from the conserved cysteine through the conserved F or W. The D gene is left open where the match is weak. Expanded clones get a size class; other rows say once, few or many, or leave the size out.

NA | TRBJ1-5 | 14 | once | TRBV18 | TGTGCCAGCTCACCGGGGGGGATGGATCAGCCCCAGCATTTT | CASSPGGMDQPQHF
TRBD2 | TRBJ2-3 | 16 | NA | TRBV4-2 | TGTGCCAGCAGCCAGAGGGTAGCGGGAGGAAAAGATACGCAGTATTTT | CASSQRVAGGKDTQYF
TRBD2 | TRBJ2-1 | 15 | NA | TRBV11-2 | TGTGCCAGCAGCTTACGGACTAGCTCCTACAATGAGCAGTTCTTC | CASSLRTSSYNEQFF
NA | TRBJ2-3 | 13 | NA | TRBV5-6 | TGTGCCAGCGGGATCGGGGGGCCAGATACGCAGTATTTT | CASGIGGPDTQYF
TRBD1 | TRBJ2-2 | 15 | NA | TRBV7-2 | TGTGCCAGCAGCTCTACAGGGGCCGGCACCGGGGAGCTGTTTTTT | CASSSTGAGTGELFF
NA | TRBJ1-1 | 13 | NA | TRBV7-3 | TGTGCCAGCAGCTTCTGGAGGGACACTGAAGCTTTCTTT | CASSFWRDTEAFF
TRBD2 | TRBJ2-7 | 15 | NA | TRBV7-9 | TGTGCCAGCAGCTTCAGACTAGCGGGAGTGAACGAGCAGTACTTC | CASSFRLAGVNEQYF
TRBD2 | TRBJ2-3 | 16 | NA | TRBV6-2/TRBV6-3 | TGTGCCAGCAGTTACGGACTAGCGGGACCCCCAGATACGCAGTATTTT | CASSYGLAGPPDTQYF
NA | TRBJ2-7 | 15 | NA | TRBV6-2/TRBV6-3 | TGTGCCAGCAGTTACTCGGCGGATAGCTCCTACGAGCAGTACTTC | CASSYSADSSYEQYF
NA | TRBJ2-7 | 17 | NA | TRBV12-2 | TGTGCAAGTCGCCGCGCGCGAGCGGGAGCTCTTTCGTACGAGCAGTACTTC | CASRRARAGALSYEQYF
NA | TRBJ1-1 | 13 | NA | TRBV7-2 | TGTGCCAGCAGCCTACAGCTGAACACTGAAGCTTTCTTT | CASSLQLNTEAFF
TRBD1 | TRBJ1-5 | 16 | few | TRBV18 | TGTGCCAGCTCACCGCAGGGGGCCGGGGGTGATCAGCCCCAGCATTTT | CASSPQGAGGDQPQHF
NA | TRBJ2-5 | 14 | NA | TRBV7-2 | TGTGCCAGCAATCGTCTCGGTGCCCAAGAGACCCAGTACTTC | CASNRLGAQETQYF
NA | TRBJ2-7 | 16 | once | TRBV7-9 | TGTGCCAGCAGCTCCTTCCTCGGACTTTCCTCCTACGAGCAGTACTTC | CASSSFLGLSSYEQYF
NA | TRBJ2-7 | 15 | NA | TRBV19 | TGTGCCAGTAGTGTCGCCGGGACACCAACCTACGAGCAGTACTTC | CASSVAGTPTYEQYF
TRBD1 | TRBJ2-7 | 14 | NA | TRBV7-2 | TGTGCCAGCAGCTTGGACAGGGGGTCGTACGAGCAGTACTTC | CASSLDRGSYEQYF
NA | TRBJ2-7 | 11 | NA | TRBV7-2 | TGTGCCAGTAGGGGGACCCACGAGCAGTACTTC | CASRGTHEQYF
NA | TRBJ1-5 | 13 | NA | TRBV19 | TGTGCCAGTAGTGCTCCCGGTGGGGAGTCCCAGCATTTT | CASSAPGGESQHF
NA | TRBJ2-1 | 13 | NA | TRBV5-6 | TGTGCCAGCAGCTTTAACCGGGTAACTGAGCAGTTCTTC | CASSFNRVTEQFF
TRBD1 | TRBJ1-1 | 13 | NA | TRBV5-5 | TGTGCCAGCAGCTTGACGGACAGGTCCTGGAGTTACTTT | CASSLTDRSWSYF
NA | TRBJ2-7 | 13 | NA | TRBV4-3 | TGCGCCAGCAGCCAAAGTCGAGGGAACGAGCAGTACTTC | CASSQSRGNEQYF
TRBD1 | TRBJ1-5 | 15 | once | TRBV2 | TGTGCCAGCATGGGACAGGTCGGGAGCAATCAGCCCCAGCATTTT | CASMGQVGSNQPQHF
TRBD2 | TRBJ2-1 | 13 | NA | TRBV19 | TGTGCCAGTACCTTGTCCGGGAGGGATGAGCAGTTCTTC | CASTLSGRDEQFF
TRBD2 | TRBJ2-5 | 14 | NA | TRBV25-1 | TGTGCCAGCAGTGGCCTAGCGGATGAAGAGACCCAGTACTTC | CASSGLADEETQYF
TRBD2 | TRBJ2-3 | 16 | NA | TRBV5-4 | TGTGCCAGCAGCTTGGATACTAGCGCCCGCACAGATACGCAGTATTTT | CASSLDTSARTDTQYF
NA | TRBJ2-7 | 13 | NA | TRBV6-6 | TGTGCCAGCAGTTACGAGATAGCTTACGAGCAGTACTTC | CASSYEIAYEQYF
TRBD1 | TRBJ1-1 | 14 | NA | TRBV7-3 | TGTGCCAGCAGCCGGACAGGGCCAAACGCTGAAGCTTTCTTT | CASSRTGPNAEAFF
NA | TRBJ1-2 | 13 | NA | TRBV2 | TGTGCCAGCAGTGCTGAGGCCTCCTATGGCTACACCTTC | CASSAEASYGYTF
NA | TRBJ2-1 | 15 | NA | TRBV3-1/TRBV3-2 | TGTGCCACCGAAACGGGGCAGGGGCTCCACAATGAGCAGTTCTTC | CATETGQGLHNEQFF
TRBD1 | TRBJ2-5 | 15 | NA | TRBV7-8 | TGTGCCAGCAGCTTAGGGACAGGGGGCCAAGAGACCCAGTACTTC | CASSLGTGGQETQYF
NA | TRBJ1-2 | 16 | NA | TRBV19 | TGTGCCAGTAGTCCACCCCGGTCTTGGAGGGCCCATGGCTACACCTTC | CASSPPRSWRAHGYTF
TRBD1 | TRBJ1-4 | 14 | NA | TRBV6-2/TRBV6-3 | TGTGCCAGCAGTAGTGGGACAGATACAGAAAAACTGTTTTTT | CASSSGTDTEKLFF
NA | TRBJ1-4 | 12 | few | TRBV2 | TGTGCCAGCCAGAGGGCTAATGAAAAACTGTTTTTT | CASQRANEKLFF
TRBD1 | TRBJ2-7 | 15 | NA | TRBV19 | TGTGCCAGTAGTCCGCGGACAGGTATCTCCTACGAGCAGTACTTC | CASSPRTGISYEQYF
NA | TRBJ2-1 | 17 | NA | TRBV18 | TGTGCCAGCTCACCGCCCAACGGCCAGCGGGTGAACAATGAGCAGTTCTTC | CASSPPNGQRVNNEQFF
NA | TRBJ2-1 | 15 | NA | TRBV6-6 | TGTGCCAGCAGTTACGACTCCCTCTCCTACAATGAGCAGTTCTTC | CASSYDSLSYNEQFF
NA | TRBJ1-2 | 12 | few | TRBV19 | TGTGCCAGTAGTGGGACTTTCTATGGCTACACCTTC | CASSGTFYGYTF
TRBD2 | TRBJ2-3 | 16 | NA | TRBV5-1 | TGCGCCAGCAGCCCGGGACTAGCGGGAAACACAGATACGCAGTATTTT | CASSPGLAGNTDTQYF
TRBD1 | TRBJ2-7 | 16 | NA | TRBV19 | TGTGCCAGTAGTCGGGGACAGGGGGCGAGCTCCTACGAGCAGTACTTC | CASSRGQGASSYEQYF
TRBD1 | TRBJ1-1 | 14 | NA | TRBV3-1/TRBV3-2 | TGTGCCAGCACATACAGGGGACTGAACACTGAAGCTTTCTTT | CASTYRGLNTEAFF
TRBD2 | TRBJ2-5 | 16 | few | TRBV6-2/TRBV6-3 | TGTGCCAGCAGTTCCGGACTAGCGCCCGGTCGAAAGACCCAGTACTTC | CASSSGLAPGRKTQYF
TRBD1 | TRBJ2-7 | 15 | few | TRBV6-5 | TGTGCCAGCAGTCCCTCCGAGGGGGCCCCCGCGGAGCAGTACTTC | CASSPSEGAPAEQYF
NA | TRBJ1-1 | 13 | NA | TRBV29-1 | TGCAGCGCAGCCACGACAGCTAACACTGAAGCTTTCTTT | CSAATTANTEAFF
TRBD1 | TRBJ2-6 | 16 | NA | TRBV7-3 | TGTGCCAGCAGCTTAAGAGGGGGCACAGGGGCCAACGTCCTGACTTTC | CASSLRGGTGANVLTF
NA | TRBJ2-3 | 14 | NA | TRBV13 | TGTGCCAGCAGCTCAAGGACGGGACAAGGGGCGCAGTATTTT | CASSSRTGQGAQYF
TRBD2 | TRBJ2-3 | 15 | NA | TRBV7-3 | TGTGCCAGCAGCACGAGCTTAGCGGGAGCTGCTACGCAGTATTTT | CASSTSLAGAATQYF
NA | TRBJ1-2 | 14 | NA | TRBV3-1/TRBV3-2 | TGTGCCAGCAGCCACGGAAAGGGGAACTATGGCTACACCTTC | CASSHGKGNYGYTF
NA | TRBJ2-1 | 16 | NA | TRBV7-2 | TGTGCCAGCAGCGAATACAGGGTAATCTCCTACAATGAGCAGTTCTTC | CASSEYRVISYNEQFF
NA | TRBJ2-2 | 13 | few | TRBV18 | TGTGCCAGCTCACCACTAGAGACCGGGGAGCTGTTTTTT | CASSPLETGELFF
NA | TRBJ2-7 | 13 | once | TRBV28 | TGTGCCAGTACCATGGGGGGGCCGGGGGAGCAGTACTTC | CASTMGGPGEQYF
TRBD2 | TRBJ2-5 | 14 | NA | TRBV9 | TGTGCCAGCAGCGCCAGACTAGCTTGGGAGACCCAGTACTTC | CASSARLAWETQYF
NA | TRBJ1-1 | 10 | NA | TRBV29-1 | TGCAGCGTTTTCAGGGATAAAGCTTTCTTT | CSVFRDKAFF
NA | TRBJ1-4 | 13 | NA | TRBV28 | TGTGCCAGCGGGGGGGGACCGAATGAAAAACTGTTTTTT | CASGGGPNEKLFF
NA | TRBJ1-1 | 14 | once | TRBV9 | TGTGCCAGCAGCGTAAACCCTATGAACACTGAAGCTTTCTTT | CASSVNPMNTEAFF
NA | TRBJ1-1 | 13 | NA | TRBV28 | TGTGCCAGCAGAAGCACCCTGAACACTGAAGCTTTCTTT | CASRSTLNTEAFF
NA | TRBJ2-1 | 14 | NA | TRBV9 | TGTGCCAGCAGTCGAGCCCAGGGGAACAATGAGCAGTTCTTC | CASSRAQGNNEQFF
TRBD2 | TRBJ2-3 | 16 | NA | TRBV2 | TGTGCCAGCAGTGAAGGGGCTAGCGGTCACACAGATACGCAGTATTTT | CASSEGASGHTDTQYF
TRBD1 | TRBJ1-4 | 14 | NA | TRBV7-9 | TGTGCCAGCAGCCTGGGACAGGGTGGAGAAAAACTGTTTTTT | CASSLGQGGEKLFF
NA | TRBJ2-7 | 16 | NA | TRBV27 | TGTGCCAGCAGTTCCCAAGCCCTCGTTACAGGGCTCGAGCAGTACTTC | CASSSQALVTGLEQYF